These 9 T cell receptor beta chains were sequenced from one sample in a study of cytomegalovirus exposure and HLA in healthy donors. Some clones are missing from TCRdb's copy, which holds only in-frame ones; the method was immunoSEQ multiplex PCR. The sample has around 190,000 clones, 86% seen once. Sequenced sample: PBMCs. All receptors derive from a woman aged 18-29 years in good health and CMV-seronegative.

This clone occurred a few times. One end of the junction varies from germline; a read error may be responsible. The chain recombines TRBV6-4 with TRBJ1-2; 7 nucleotides align to TRBD1. CDR1 and CDR2 from the germline V gene are MRHNA and SNTAGT. This CDR3 is built from 15 residues. The CDR3 sequence is CASSEATGPNYGYTF. DNA for the CDR3: TGTGCCAGCAGTGAAGCGACAGGGCCTAATTATGGCTACACCTTC.

The chain links TRBV11-2 to TRBJ1-1, with 8 bases lining up with TRBD1. Trimming removed 1 base from V and 6 bases from J; junction bases left unmatched: 10. CDR1 is SGHAT, CDR2 FQNNGV, per germline. This CDR3 has 16 residues. CDR3 DNA sequence: TGTGCCAGCAGCTTAGGCGGACAGGGTTTGGGAGCTGAAGCTTTCTTT. It codes for CASSLGGQGLGAEAFF.

The chain has TRBV5-1 and TRBJ2-6; 9 bases agree with TRBD1. The V gene's germline CDR1 is SGHRS and CDR2 YFSETQ. The junction had 3 bases not matched to a gene; V was cut back by 3 bases and J by 2 bases. The CDR3 contains 16 residues. CDR3 residues: CASSSGQGAGANVLTF. In nucleotides, the CDR3 is TGCGCCAGCAGCTCGGGACAGGGTGCTGGGGCCAACGTCCTGACTTTC. The variable domain in full, with the rest retrieved from reference TRBV5-1 and TRBJ2-6, is KAGVTQTPRYLIKTRGQQVTLSCSPISGHRSVSWYQQTPGQGLQFLFEYFSETQRNKGNFPGRFSGRQFSNSRSEMNVSTLELGDSALYLCASSSGQGAGANVLTFGAGSRLTVL.

This clone was seen just once. The CDR3 DNA reads as TGTGCCAGCAGTGAATTCGGGGAGGGGGTTTCGATCGACGAGCAGTACTTC. It is translated as CASSEFGEGVSIDEQYF. J is TRBJ2-7 and V is TRBV25-1; a weak D match, TRBD2 (7 bases). This CDR3 is built from 17 residues. From germline, CDR1 is MGHDK and CDR2 SYGVNS. V gave up 1 base and J gave up 5 bases, with 21 bases separating them.

Only one count was recorded for this clone. The V gene is TRBV19, the J gene TRBJ2-3; D is perhaps TRBD1 (5 bases). The V end lost 4 bases, the J end lost 0 bases, and 11 bases lay between the germline ends. Looked up from germline, CDR1 is LNHDA and CDR2 is SQIVND (reference sequence). CDR3 size: 15 residues. CDR3 DNA: TGTGCCAGTAGTAACAGGTTTTCTAGCACAGATACGCAGTATTTT. It encodes CASSNRFSSTDTQYF.

The chain recombines TRBV10-2 with TRBJ2-2; no definite D call. The CDR3 is 16 residues long. Germline V gene data show CDR1 as WSHSY and CDR2 as SAAADI. V gave up 1 base and J gave up 4 bases, with 13 bases separating them. CDR3 protein: CASSEWSAQSTGELFF. The CDR3 coding sequence is TGCGCCAGCAGTGAGTGGAGCGCCCAGAGCACCGGGGAGCTGTTTTTT.

The chain combines TRBV6-5 with TRBJ1-2; 7 nucleotides match TRBD1. Germline V lookup: CDR1 MNHEY, CDR2 SVGAGI. J was trimmed by 5 bases and V by 8 bases; bases with no gene match: 11. CDR3 size: 14 residues. As DNA, the CDR3 is TGTGCCAGCTGGGCCCCGGGACAGTTTTATGGCTACACCTTC. Translation: CASWAPGQFYGYTF.

This chain connects TRBV5-4 to TRBJ2-3, with TRBD2 matching over 8 bases. The CDR3 is made up of 14 amino acids. Germline V gene sequence: CDR1 SGHNT, CDR2 YYREEE (reference sequence). V trimming: 2 bases; J trimming: 6 bases; junction bases outside the gene matches: 5. This chain's CDR3 is CASSFTRLADTQYF. In nucleotides, the CDR3 is TGTGCCAGCAGCTTTACCAGACTAGCGGATACGCAGTATTTT.

The rearrangement uses TRBV10-1 and TRBJ2-7; 10 nucleotides align to TRBD2. Trimming at V came to 3 bases and at J to 3 bases, leaving 8 bases not matched to a gene. The CDR3 covers 16 residues. Germline CDR1 WNHNN, CDR2 SYGVQD (reference sequence). The chain's CDR3 is CASSDPSGRLSYEQYF. CDR3 nucleotides: TGCGCCAGCAGTGACCCTAGCGGGAGACTCAGCTACGAGCAGTACTTC.